A selection of T cell receptor beta chains follows, all from one sample in a study of blood T cells in healthy people across ages. TCRdb called the 5' RACE reads again in MiXCR, with one record for every CDR3 protein. The sample records over 1,200,000 distinct CDR3 sequences, 55% to 75% being singletons. Sequences were obtained from blood. All receptors derive from a man aged 18 to 35 in good health. The CDR3 runs from the conserved cysteine through the conserved F or W. Where a row states a size, it is once, few, many or the class of an expanded clone; other rows omit it.

j_call v_call clone_size cdr3_aa
TRBJ2-3 TRBV11-2 - CASSPWDLSTDTQYF
TRBJ2-7 TRBV27 few CASSARPGHSSYEQYF
TRBJ1-2 TRBV29-1 - CSVDRISGANYGYTF
TRBJ2-1 TRBV6-5 - CASSYGVSGRYSYNEQFF
TRBJ2-7 TRBV6-5 few CASSYRMAGFRAGGYEQYF
TRBJ2-1 TRBV10-2 - CASSDNGLSSYNEQFF
TRBJ1-5 TRBV12-3/TRBV12-4 - CASSSRSQPQHF
TRBJ2-2 TRBV11-2 once CASSALFGGATNTNTGELFF
TRBJ2-3 TRBV9 - CASSGASGSTDTQYF
TRBJ2-2 TRBV5-5 - CASSLRQLNTGELFF
TRBJ1-5 TRBV2 - CASSARTGDQPQHF